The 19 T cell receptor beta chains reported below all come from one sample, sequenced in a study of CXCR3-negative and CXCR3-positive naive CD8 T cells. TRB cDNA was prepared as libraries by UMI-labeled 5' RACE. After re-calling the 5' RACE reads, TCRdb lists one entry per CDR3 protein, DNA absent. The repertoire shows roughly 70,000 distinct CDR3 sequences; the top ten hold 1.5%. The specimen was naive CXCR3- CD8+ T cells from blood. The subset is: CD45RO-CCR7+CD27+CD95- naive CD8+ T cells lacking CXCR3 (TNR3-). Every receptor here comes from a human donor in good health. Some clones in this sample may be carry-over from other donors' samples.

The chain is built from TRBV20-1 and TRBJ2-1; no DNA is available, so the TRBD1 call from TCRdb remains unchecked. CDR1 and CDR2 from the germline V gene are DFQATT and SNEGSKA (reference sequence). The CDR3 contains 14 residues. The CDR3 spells CSADGTAPYNEQFF.

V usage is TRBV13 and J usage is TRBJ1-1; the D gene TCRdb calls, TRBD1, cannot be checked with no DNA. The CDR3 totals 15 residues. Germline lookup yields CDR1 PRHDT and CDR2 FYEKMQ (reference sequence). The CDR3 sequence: CASSLALGGSAEAFF.

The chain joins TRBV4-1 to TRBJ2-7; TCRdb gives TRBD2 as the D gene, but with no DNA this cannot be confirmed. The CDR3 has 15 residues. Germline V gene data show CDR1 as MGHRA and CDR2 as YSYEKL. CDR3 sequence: CASSHGTSGVYEQYF.

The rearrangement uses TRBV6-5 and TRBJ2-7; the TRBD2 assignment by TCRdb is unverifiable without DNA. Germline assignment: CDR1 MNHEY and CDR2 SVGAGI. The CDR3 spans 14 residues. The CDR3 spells CASSPGLASYEQYF.

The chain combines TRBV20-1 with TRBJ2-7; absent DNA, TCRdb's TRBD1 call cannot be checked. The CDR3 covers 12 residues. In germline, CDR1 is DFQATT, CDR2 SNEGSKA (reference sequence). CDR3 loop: CSARDSLYEQYF.

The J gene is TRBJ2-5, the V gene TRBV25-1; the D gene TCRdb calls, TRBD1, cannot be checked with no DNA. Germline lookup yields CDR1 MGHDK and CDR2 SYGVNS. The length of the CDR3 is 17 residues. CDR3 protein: CASSEYETGEYQETQYF.

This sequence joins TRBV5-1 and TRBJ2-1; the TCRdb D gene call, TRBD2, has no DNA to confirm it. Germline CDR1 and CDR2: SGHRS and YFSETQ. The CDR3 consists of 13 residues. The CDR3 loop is CASSSADDYRPIF. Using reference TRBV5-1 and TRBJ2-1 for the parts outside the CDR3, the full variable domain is KAGVTQTPRYLIKTRGQQVTLSCSPISGHRSVSWYQQTPGQGLQFLFEYFSETQRNKGNFPGRFSGRQFSNSRSEMNVSTLELGDSALYLCASSSADDYRPIFGPGTRLTVL.

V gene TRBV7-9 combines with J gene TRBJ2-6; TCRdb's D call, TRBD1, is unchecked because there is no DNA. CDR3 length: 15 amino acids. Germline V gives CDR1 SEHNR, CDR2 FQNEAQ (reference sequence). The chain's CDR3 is CASSGPRVGANVLTF.

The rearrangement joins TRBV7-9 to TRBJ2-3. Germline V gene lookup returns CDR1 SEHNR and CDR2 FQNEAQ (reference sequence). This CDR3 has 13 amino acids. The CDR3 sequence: CASSSLAQGTQYF.

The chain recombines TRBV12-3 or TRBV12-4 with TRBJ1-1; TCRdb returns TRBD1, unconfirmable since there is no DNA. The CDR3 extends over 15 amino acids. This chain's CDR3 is CAIRVLLTRGTEAFF.

The chain's CDR3 is CASSLRGAARGNEQFF. This sequence joins TRBV7-7 and TRBJ2-1; the D call of TRBD1 rests on TCRdb alone, since no DNA is present to check it. The CDR3 is made up of 16 amino acids. The germline gives CDR1 SSHAT, CDR2 FNYEAQ (reference sequence). Together with reference TRBV7-7 and TRBJ2-1, the CDR3 gives the full variable domain: GAGVSQSPRYKVTKRGQDVTLRCDPISSHATLYWYQQALGQGPEFLTYFNYEAQPDKSGLPSDRFSAERPEGSISTLTIQRTEQRDSAMYRCASSLRGAARGNEQFFGPGTRLTVL.

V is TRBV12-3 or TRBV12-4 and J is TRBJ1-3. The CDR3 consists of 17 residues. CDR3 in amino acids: CASSLGQGPHSGNTIYF.

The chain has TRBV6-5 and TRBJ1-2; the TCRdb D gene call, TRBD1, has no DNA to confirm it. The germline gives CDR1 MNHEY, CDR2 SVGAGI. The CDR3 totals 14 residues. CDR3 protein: CASSYPGSTHGYTF.

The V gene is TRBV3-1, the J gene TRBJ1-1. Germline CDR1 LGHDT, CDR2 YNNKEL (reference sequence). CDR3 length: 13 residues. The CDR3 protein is CASSQVGEESAFF.

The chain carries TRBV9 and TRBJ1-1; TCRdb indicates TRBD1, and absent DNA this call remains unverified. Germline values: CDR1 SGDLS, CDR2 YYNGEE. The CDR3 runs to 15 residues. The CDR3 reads CASSVVKGQNTEAFF. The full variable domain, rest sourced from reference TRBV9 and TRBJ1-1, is DSGVTQTPKHLITATGQRVTLRCSPRSGDLSVYWYQQSLDQGLQFLIQYYNGEERAKGNILERFSAQQFPDLHSELNLSSLELGDSALYFCASSVVKGQNTEAFFGQGTRLTVV.

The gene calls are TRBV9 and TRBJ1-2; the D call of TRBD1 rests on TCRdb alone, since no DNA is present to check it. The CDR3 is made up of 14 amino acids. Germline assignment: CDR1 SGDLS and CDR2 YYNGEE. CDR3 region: CASSMLTGKYDYTF.

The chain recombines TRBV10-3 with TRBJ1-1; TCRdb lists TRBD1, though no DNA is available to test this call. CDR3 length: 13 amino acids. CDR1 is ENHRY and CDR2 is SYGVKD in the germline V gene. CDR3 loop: CAIFNGTNTEAFF.

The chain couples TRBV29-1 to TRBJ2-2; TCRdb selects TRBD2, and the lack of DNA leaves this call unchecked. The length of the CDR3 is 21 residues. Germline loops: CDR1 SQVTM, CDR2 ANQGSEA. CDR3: CSAAGTGSRGLAGVGTGELFF.

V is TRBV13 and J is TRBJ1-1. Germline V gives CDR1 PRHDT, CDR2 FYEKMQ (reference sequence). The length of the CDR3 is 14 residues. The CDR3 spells CASSFGTTNTEAFF.